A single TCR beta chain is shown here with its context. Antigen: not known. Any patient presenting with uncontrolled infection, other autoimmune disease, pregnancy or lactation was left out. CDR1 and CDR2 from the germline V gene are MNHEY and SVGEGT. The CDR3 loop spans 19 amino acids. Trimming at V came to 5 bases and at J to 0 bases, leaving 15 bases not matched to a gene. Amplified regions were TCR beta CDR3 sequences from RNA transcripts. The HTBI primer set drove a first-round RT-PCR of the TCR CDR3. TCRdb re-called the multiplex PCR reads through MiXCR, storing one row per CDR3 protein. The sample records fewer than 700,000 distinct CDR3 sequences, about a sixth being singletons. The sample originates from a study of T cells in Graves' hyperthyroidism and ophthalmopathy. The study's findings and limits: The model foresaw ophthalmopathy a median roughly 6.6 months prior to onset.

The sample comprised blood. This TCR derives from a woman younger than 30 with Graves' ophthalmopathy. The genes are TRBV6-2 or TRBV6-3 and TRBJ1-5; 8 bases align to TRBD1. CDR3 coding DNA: TGTGCCAGCAGTGGTTTCCGTACAGGGGGGGCCTATAGCAATCAGCCCCAGCATTTT. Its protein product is CASSGFRTGGAYSNQPQHF.